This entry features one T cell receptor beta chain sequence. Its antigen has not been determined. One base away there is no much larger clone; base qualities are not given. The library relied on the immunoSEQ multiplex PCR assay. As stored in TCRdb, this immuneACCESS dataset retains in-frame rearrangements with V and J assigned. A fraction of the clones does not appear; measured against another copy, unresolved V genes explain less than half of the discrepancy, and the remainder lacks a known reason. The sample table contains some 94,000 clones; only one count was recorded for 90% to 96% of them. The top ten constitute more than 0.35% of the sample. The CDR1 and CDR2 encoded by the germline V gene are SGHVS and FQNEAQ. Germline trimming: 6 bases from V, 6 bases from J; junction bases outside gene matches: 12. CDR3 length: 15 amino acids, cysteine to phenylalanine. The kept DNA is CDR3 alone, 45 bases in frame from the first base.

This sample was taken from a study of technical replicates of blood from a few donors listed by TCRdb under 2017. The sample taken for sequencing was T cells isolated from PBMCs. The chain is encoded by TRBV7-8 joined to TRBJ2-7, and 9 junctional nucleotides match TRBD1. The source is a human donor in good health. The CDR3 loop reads CASRPAGQGKGEQYF. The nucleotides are TGTGCCAGCAGACCGGCCGGACAGGGGAAAGGCGAGCAGTACTTC.